This T cell receptor (beta chain) was sequenced in a study of blood T cell repertoires in COVID-19. This CDR3 region has 14 residues. Germline CDR1 reads SGHTA; CDR2 reads FQGNSA. The V gene lost 1 base and the J gene lost 3 bases, with 9 bases spanning the gap. Repertoires were generated with immunoSEQ multiplex PCR, while TCRdb's copy carries only in-frame clones and drops some. Altogether under 300,000 clones are present, approximately 84% being singletons, with the ten largest covering 5% to 8%. The receptor was isolated from a woman aged 50 to 60 who had been exposed to COVID-19. V gene TRBV7-2 combines with J gene TRBJ2-5, with D unresolved. The sequencing input was PBMCs or T cells enriched from blood (not recorded which). The CDR3 protein is CASSLVTYKETQYF. The CDR3 nucleotides read TGTGCCAGCAGCTTAGTAACTTATAAAGAGACCCAGTACTTC.